This TCR beta chain is drawn from a study of blood T cell repertoires in COVID-19. This CDR3 has 16 residues. Germline-derived CDR1 and CDR2 are SGHTA and FQGTGA. Losses at the gene ends were 5 bases for V and 4 bases for J; bases not matched to a gene: 11. Under the authors' procedure: Estimation of nucleated cell counts was performed using reference gene primer amplification. This table comes from immunoSEQ multiplex PCR, and its TCRdb copy is limited to in-frame clones, with some not included. Clone size and V and J calls were adopted from that table, with D and trimming inferred from the DNA. The sample shows some 41,000 clones, about 89% of them seen only once.

This TCR was recovered from a young woman in a cohort sampled during active COVID-19. The chain joins TRBV7-3 to TRBJ2-1; TRBD2 matches at 7 bases. The source material was peripheral blood. The CDR3 nucleotides read TGTGCCAGCAGCAAGGAAGTCGCGGGAGCGTACAATGAGCAGTTCTTC. Its protein product is CASSKEVAGAYNEQFF. The whole variable domain, remainder taken from reference TRBV7-3 and TRBJ2-1, is GAGVSQTPSNKVTEKGKYVELRCDPISGHTALYWYRQSLGQGPEFLIYFQGTGAADDSGLPNDRFFAVRPEGSVSTLKIQRTERGDSAVYLCASSKEVAGAYNEQFFGPGTRLTVL.